The 23 T cell receptor beta chains below come from one sample, sequenced in a study of T cells in Graves' hyperthyroidism and ophthalmopathy. TCR beta CDR3 sequences were amplified from RNA transcripts. First-round RT-PCR of the TCR CDR3 relied on the HTBI primer set. In TCRdb, the multiplex PCR reads were re-called with MiXCR into one record per CDR3 protein. Of roughly 510,000 distinct CDR3 sequences detected, 40% to 50% appear once; the ten largest clones hold about two fifths. Material for sequencing was peripheral blood or thyroid tissue (not recorded which). The receptor source for this set is an adult woman with Graves' disease, either hyperthyroidism or ophthalmopathy (not recorded which).

This clonotype was detected ten times or more. The CDR3 DNA reads as TGTGCCAGTAGTACCGCCCCAGGTGAAGCTTTCTTT. Amino acid sequence: CASSTAPGEAFF. The chain is built from TRBV19 and TRBJ1-1; D is uncertain. V lost 4 bases, J lost 7 bases, and 10 bases lay in between. The CDR3 runs 12 residues. Germline CDR1 reads LNHDA; CDR2 reads SQIVND (reference sequence).

The rearrangement uses TRBV20-1 and TRBJ1-1; D not resolved. Trimming pared 1 base from V and 8 bases from J, leaving 17 bases between. This CDR3 is built from 14 residues. Looked up from germline, CDR1 is DFQATT and CDR2 is SNEGSKA (reference sequence). CDR3 amino acids: CSARALQTGQEAFF. CDR3 DNA: TGCAGTGCTAGAGCACTACAAACTGGGCAGGAAGCTTTCTTT.

The chain uses TRBV5-4 and TRBJ1-5, with no clear D. The germline V gene encodes CDR1 SGHNT and CDR2 YYREEE (reference sequence). The CDR3 runs to 13 residues. The germline V and J ends were trimmed by 3 bases and 11 bases, with 15 bases remaining between them. CDR3 nucleotide sequence: TGTGCCAGCAGCTCACCAGGCAAAGAGACCCAGCATTTT. It specifies CASSSPGKETQHF.

This clonotype was recorded many times. This chain uses TRBV10-1 with TRBJ1-6; no firm D call. The germline CDR1 and CDR2 sequences are WNHNN and SYGVQD (reference sequence). The CDR3 consists of 15 residues. V dropped 0 bases and J dropped 10 bases, with 13 bases sitting between them. The CDR3 nucleotides are TGCGCCAGCAGTGAGTCGAACAGAGACGGATCACCCCTCCACTTT. Protein sequence: CASSESNRDGSPLHF.

This clonotype was observed many times. The chain carries TRBV28 and TRBJ2-7; TRBD1 agrees at 7 bases. The CDR3 is made up of 13 amino acids. CDR1 and CDR2 (germline): MDHEN, SYDVKM. The J segment lost 1 base and the V segment lost 6 bases, leaving 3 bases of the junction unmatched. The CDR3 DNA reads as TGTGCCAGCAGATTCAGGGGGTCCTACGAGCAGTACTTC. It encodes CASRFRGSYEQYF.

The sample holds a few counts of this clonotype. The CDR3 region has the DNA TGTGCCAGCAGCCCCGCGTGGTCTAGCAATGAGCAGTTCTTC. Its translation: CASSPAWSSNEQFF. This chain connects TRBV7-2 to TRBJ2-1; no clear D gene. The V gene's germline CDR1 is SGHTA and CDR2 FQGNSA. Trimming removed 5 bases from V and 6 bases from J, with 14 bases in between. This CDR3 is built from 14 residues.

With regard to this clonotype: The junction and the germline gene differ at one end; a read error may be behind it. V is TRBV10-2 and J is TRBJ1-2, with TRBD1 identical over 7 bases. The CDR3 has 14 residues. In germline, CDR1 is WSHSY, CDR2 SAAADI. DNA for the CDR3: TGTGCCAGCAGTTTATCGGGACAGCGCTATGGCTACACCTTC. As protein: CASSLSGQRYGYTF.

This clonotype was recorded a few times. J is TRBJ2-2 and V is TRBV19, with D possibly TRBD2 on 5 matching bases. The ends were cut back, 10 bases at V and 3 bases at J, with 15 bases in the middle. Germline CDR1 reads LNHDA; CDR2 reads SQIVND (reference sequence). There are 14 residues in the CDR3. In nucleotides, the CDR3 is TGTGCCACCAGAGGCGGGCCCCACACCGGGGAGCTGTTTTTT. It translates to CATRGGPHTGELFF.

This clonotype was detected many times. The J gene is TRBJ2-6, the V gene TRBV7-3; D unresolved. CDR3 length equals 13 residues. Looked up from germline, CDR1 is SGHTA and CDR2 is FQGTGA. The germline V and J ends were trimmed by 7 bases and 2 bases, with 6 bases remaining between them. The CDR3 region is CASMVPGANVLTF. CDR3 coding DNA: TGTGCCAGCATGGTCCCTGGGGCCAACGTCCTGACTTTC.

This clonotype has a count of ten or more. The rearrangement links TRBV7-2 to TRBJ2-5; D gene unclear. V lost 3 bases to trimming and J lost 5 bases, with 13 bases between them. CDR1 SGHTA and CDR2 FQGNSA come from the germline V gene. CDR3 length equals 14 residues. For the CDR3, the DNA is TGTGCCAGCAGCTTTCCTAGGGTCGCGGAGACCCAGTACTTC. The encoded protein is CASSFPRVAETQYF.

The V call is TRBV7-3, the J call TRBJ2-5, with 8 nucleotides matching TRBD1. V was clipped by 5 bases and J by 5 bases; unmatched bases: 10. The CDR3 contains 15 residues. Germline V CDR1 and CDR2: SGHTA, FQGTGA. The CDR3 loop reads CASSLHGQGGETQYF. For the CDR3, the DNA is TGTGCCAGCAGCCTACACGGACAGGGCGGCGAGACCCAGTACTTC.

The chain is built from TRBV5-1 and TRBJ1-1; 7 nucleotides line up with TRBD1. From germline, CDR1 is SGHRS and CDR2 YFSETQ. There are 15 residues in the CDR3. V gave up 5 bases and J gave up 0 bases; unmatched junction bases: 7. CDR3 amino acids: CASRPDRVVNTEAFF. The CDR3 coding sequence is TGCGCCAGCAGACCTGACAGGGTAGTGAACACTGAAGCTTTCTTT.

The chain carries TRBV20-1 and TRBJ1-1; D gene ambiguous. Trimming shortened V by 0 bases and J by 4 bases, and 12 bases separated the two germline ends. The CDR3 is 14 amino acids. Per germline, CDR1 DFQATT and CDR2 SNEGSKA (reference sequence). The CDR3 protein is CSARDEGASTEAFF. The CDR3, as DNA: TGCAGTGCTAGAGATGAAGGAGCATCCACTGAAGCTTTCTTT.

The chain couples TRBV7-8 to TRBJ2-7; 9 bases are a match to TRBD1. V gave up 5 bases and J gave up 4 bases; unmatched junction bases: 9. CDR1 and CDR2 (germline): SGHVS, FQNEAQ. The CDR3 extends over 15 amino acids. The CDR3 sequence is CASSDYGTGLYEQYF. The CDR3 DNA is TGTGCCAGCAGCGACTACGGGACAGGGTTATACGAGCAGTACTTC.

This clonotype was recorded a few times. The genes are TRBV2 and TRBJ1-2; D is perhaps TRBD1 (5 bases). Trimming pared 6 bases from V and 2 bases from J, leaving 13 bases between. The CDR3 length is 14 residues. CDR1 SNHLY and CDR2 FYNNEI come from the germline V gene. This CDR3 is CASSLSGTNYGYTF. Written as DNA, the CDR3 is TGTGCCAGCAGCCTTTCCGGGACGAACTATGGCTACACCTTC.

This clonotype appeared many times. V gene TRBV29-1 combines with J gene TRBJ1-5; D perhaps matches TRBD1 (6 bases). Between the trimmed V and J ends, which lost 4 bases and 7 bases, there was a span of 14 bases. Germline V CDR1 and CDR2: SQVTM, ANQGSEA. The CDR3 sequence is 13 residues long. For the CDR3, the DNA is TGCAGCGTTGTACAGGGAAGTGGGCAGCCCCAGCATTTT. This translates into CSVVQGSGQPQHF.

This clonotype was seen more than once but under ten times. The chain has TRBV7-9 and TRBJ2-7, with TRBD1 matching over 10 bases. The CDR3 is 16 amino acids. Unmatched junction bases numbered 15, after V lost 8 bases and J lost 5 bases. In germline, CDR1 is SEHNR, CDR2 FQNEAQ (reference sequence). In DNA, the CDR3 is TGTGCCAGCTCACTAGCAACACCGGGACAGGGGCACGAGCAGTACTTC. Its protein is CASSLATPGQGHEQYF. The full variable domain, with the rest looked up from reference TRBV7-9 and TRBJ2-7, is DTGVSQNPRHKITKRGQNVTFRCDPISEHNRLYWYRQTLGQGPEFLTYFQNEAQLEKSRLLSDRFSAERPKGSFSTLEIQRTEQGDSAMYLCASSLATPGQGHEQYFGPGTRLTVT.

This clonotype appeared a few times. J is TRBJ1-5 and V is TRBV5-1; tentatively, D is TRBD1 (5 bases). The CDR3 loop spans 13 amino acids. Trimming removed 3 bases at V and 8 bases at J, with 12 bases between. In germline, CDR1 is SGHRS, CDR2 YFSETQ. The CDR3 sequence is CASSWDLGEPQHF. The DNA of the CDR3 is TGCGCCAGCAGCTGGGACCTGGGGGAGCCCCAGCATTTT.

This clonotype showed up many times. The CDR3 region is CASGLNTEAFF. In DNA, the CDR3 is TGTGCCTCCGGTTTGAACACTGAAGCTTTCTTT. The chain joins TRBV30 to TRBJ1-1, with D hard to call. Germline V gives CDR1 GTSNPN, CDR2 SVGIG (reference sequence). The CDR3 extends over 11 amino acids. Trimming pared 7 bases from V and 0 bases from J, leaving 6 bases between.

In its sample, this clonotype was seen many times. V is TRBV20-1 and J is TRBJ1-3, with D possibly being TRBD1 (5 bases). There are 15 residues in the CDR3. V lost 0 bases to trimming and J lost 0 bases, with 9 bases between them. Germline assignment: CDR1 DFQATT and CDR2 SNEGSKA (reference sequence). The CDR3 spells CSARDQGYSGNTIYF. The CDR3 DNA reads TGCAGTGCTAGAGATCAGGGCTACTCTGGAAACACCATATATTTT.

The DNA of the CDR3 is TGTGCCAGCAGCCGAGGGACAGACGAGCAGTACTTC. It encodes CASSRGTDEQYF. This chain links TRBV7-9 with TRBJ2-7; TRBD1 matches at 7 bases. The CDR3 sequence is 12 residues long. Germline V CDR1 and CDR2: SEHNR, FQNEAQ (reference sequence). V shed 5 bases, J shed 5 bases, and the junction held 3 bases outside the gene matches.

This clonotype has just a few counts. Its ends do not fully match the called genes, so a read error is possible. The chain employs TRBV5-1 and TRBJ1-1, with 7 bases aligning to TRBD1. The CDR3 totals 12 residues. Germline values: CDR1 SGHRS, CDR2 YFSETQ. CDR3 protein: CASSETQGEAFF. The CDR3 bases are TGTGCCAGCAGCGAAACACAGGGGGAAGCTTTCTTT. Based on the CDR3 plus reference TRBV5-1 and TRBJ1-1, the full variable domain is KAGVTQTPRYLIKTRGQQVTLSCSPISGHRSVSWYQQTPGQGLQFLFEYFSETQRNKGNFPGRFSGRQFSNSRSEMNVSTLELGDSALYLCASSETQGEAFFGQGTRLTVV.

This clonotype came up a few times. The chain employs TRBV7-2 and TRBJ2-3; D may correspond to TRBD1 or TRBD2 (5 bases each). The germline CDR1 and CDR2 sequences are SGHTA and FQGNSA. Trimming pared 4 bases from V and 10 bases from J, leaving 12 bases between. The CDR3 contains 12 residues. The CDR3 coding sequence is TGTGCCAGCAGCTCCCGAGGGGCCCCGCAGTATTTT. Its translation: CASSSRGAPQYF.